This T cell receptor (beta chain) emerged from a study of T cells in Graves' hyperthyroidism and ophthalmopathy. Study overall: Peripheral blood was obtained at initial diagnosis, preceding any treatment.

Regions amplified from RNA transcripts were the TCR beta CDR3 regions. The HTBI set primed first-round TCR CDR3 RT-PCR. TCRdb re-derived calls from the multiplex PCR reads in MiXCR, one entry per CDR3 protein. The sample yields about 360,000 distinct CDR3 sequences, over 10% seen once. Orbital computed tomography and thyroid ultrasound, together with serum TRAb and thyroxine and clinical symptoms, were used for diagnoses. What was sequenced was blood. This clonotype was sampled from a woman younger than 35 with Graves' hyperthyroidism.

The CDR3 DNA is TGTGCCAGCAGCCAAGCCGGGACAGGGGCAAATCAGCCCCAGCATTTT. This gives the protein CASSQAGTGANQPQHF. V usage is TRBV4-2 and J usage is TRBJ1-5, with 10 bases matching TRBD1. CDR3 length: 16 amino acids. V was clipped by 1 base and J by 4 bases; unmatched bases: 4. Germline CDR1 reads LGHNA; CDR2 reads YNFKEQ.